Following are 26 T cell receptor beta chains from one sample sequenced in a study of early T cells in non-severe SARS-CoV-2 infection. TCRdb processed the 5' RACE reads anew with MiXCR; each CDR3 protein has one entry. The sample has 110,000 or so distinct CDR3 sequences, roughly an eighth seen once. The sample taken for sequencing was whole blood. These TCRs come from an adult who was a healthcare worker with PCR-confirmed SARS-CoV-2 infection or an uninfected control (not recorded which).

The chain uses TRBV6-2 or TRBV6-3 and TRBJ2-7, with D uncertain. The CDR3 sequence is 16 residues long. The germline V gene has CDR1 MNHEY and CDR2 SVGEGT. Deletions cut 5 bases from V and 7 bases from J, with 24 bases between. CDR3 coding DNA: TGTGCCAGCAGTCTCTCAACGGCGTCTATTCTCTCGGAGCAGTACTTC. Its protein product is CASSLSTASILSEQYF.

Concerning this clonotype: The junction and the germline gene differ at one end; a read error may be behind it. CDR3 amino acids: CATSALAGGRKDTRYF. As DNA, the CDR3 is TGTGCCACCAGTGCTTTAGCGGGGGGGCGAAAAGATACGCGGTATTTT. The chain combines TRBV24-1 with TRBJ2-3; 11 bases are a match to TRBD2. The germline CDR1 and CDR2 sequences are KGHDR and SFDVKD. The CDR3 loop spans 16 amino acids.

This clonotype was observed many times. This sequence joins TRBV11-2 and TRBJ2-7, with a possible D match to TRBD1 (5 bases). V lost 1 base and J lost 0, with 10 bases in between. This CDR3 region has 15 residues. Germline V lookup: CDR1 SGHAT, CDR2 FQNNGV. The CDR3: CASSLVTDSSYEQYF. CDR3 nucleotides: TGTGCCAGCAGCTTAGTAACCGACAGCTCCTACGAGCAGTACTTC.

In this sample, this clonotype turned up a few times. This chain links TRBV27 with TRBJ2-7, with TRBD1 matching 9 bases. This CDR3 is built from 14 residues. The V gene's germline CDR1 is MNHEY and CDR2 SMNVEV (reference sequence). V lost 4 bases and J lost 7; bases outside the gene matches: 8. The CDR3 DNA is TGTGCCAGCAGTTCGGGGACAGGGTCCTTAGAGCAGTACTTC. Translating it yields CASSSGTGSLEQYF.

This clonotype was picked up many times. The chain employs TRBV7-2 and TRBJ1-4, with a tentative D call TRBD1 (5 bases). The germline gives CDR1 SGHTA, CDR2 FQGNSA. V was pared by 4 bases and J by 0 bases, with 15 bases between. This CDR3 spans 17 amino acids. The CDR3 DNA sequence: TGTGCCAGCAGCTCACAACCGGGGGGGACAACTAATGAAAAACTGTTTTTT. Amino acid sequence: CASSSQPGGTTNEKLFF.

V is TRBV12-3 or TRBV12-4 and J is TRBJ2-2; maybe TRBD1 (5 bases). V was shortened by 1 base and J by 4 bases, with 10 bases between the two germline ends. The CDR3 contains 15 residues. The CDR3 nucleotides are TGTGCCAGCAGTTTAGACCAGGGATCCACCGGGGAGCTGTTTTTT. As protein: CASSLDQGSTGELFF.

The V and J genes are TRBV11-3 and TRBJ2-3; the D gene is possibly TRBD2 (5 bases). V lost 2 bases and J lost 2, with 17 bases in between. Looked up from germline, CDR1 is SGHNT and CDR2 is YENEEA. There are 17 residues in the CDR3. This chain's CDR3 is CASSLHRTSQFTDTQYF. The CDR3 DNA reads TGTGCCAGCAGCTTACATCGGACTTCCCAATTCACAGATACGCAGTATTTT.

This clonotype was seen ten or more times. This chain links TRBV5-1 with TRBJ1-1, with no clear D. The CDR3 sequence is 15 residues long. Trimming stripped 0 bases from V and 4 bases from J, with 13 bases between. The germline V gene has CDR1 SGHRS and CDR2 YFSETQ. This CDR3 reads CASSLGAGVGTEAFF. CDR3 DNA: TGCGCCAGCAGCTTGGGGGCAGGCGTCGGCACTGAAGCTTTCTTT.

The gene calls are TRBV10-3 and TRBJ1-6, with D unresolved. The length of the CDR3 is 12 residues. Germline V lookup: CDR1 ENHRY, CDR2 SYGVKD. Trimming removed 3 bases from V and 14 bases from J, with 11 bases in between. The CDR3 is CAISEAAYTLHF. CDR3 nucleotide sequence: TGTGCCATCAGTGAAGCGGCGTATACCCTCCACTTT.

In its sample, this clonotype was seen many times. The J gene is TRBJ1-1, the V gene TRBV5-6; tentative D call: TRBD1 (5 bases). V lost 0 bases and J 4 bases, leaving 13 bases between the germline ends. This CDR3 is 15 amino acids long. Looked up from germline, CDR1 is SGHDT and CDR2 is YYEEEE. DNA of the CDR3: TGTGCCAGCAGCTTGGTAAACCAGGGTGGCACTGAAGCTTTCTTT. This codes for CASSLVNQGGTEAFF.

This clonotype was counted many times. For the CDR3, the DNA is TGTGCCAGCAGCTGGGTGACTGGGAGCGGGGCCTCCCCGTTCTTCTACGAGCAGTACTTC. This sequence encodes CASSWVTGSGASPFFYEQYF. V usage is TRBV7-2 and J usage is TRBJ2-7, with TRBD2 matching over 7 bases. This CDR3 has 20 residues. Germline CDR1 SGHTA, CDR2 FQGNSA. V dropped 4 bases and J dropped 3; count of bases not matched to a gene: 24.

This clonotype was counted a few times. The chain recombines TRBV9 with TRBJ2-3; no reliable D call. V dropped 0 bases and J dropped 7 bases, with 9 bases sitting between them. The CDR3 extends over 13 amino acids. Germline lookup yields CDR1 SGDLS and CDR2 YYNGEE. CDR3: CASSVVGENTQYF. The CDR3, as DNA: TGTGCCAGCAGCGTAGTCGGTGAGAATACGCAGTATTTT.

In the case of this clonotype: One end of the junction does not line up with germline, which may come from a read error. The V and J genes are TRBV20-1 and TRBJ1-1; D may be TRBD1 (6 bases). Germline CDR1 is DFQATT and CDR2 is SNEGSKA (reference sequence). This CDR3 has 14 amino acids. CDR3 sequence reads: CSAPLGALNTEASF. The CDR3 DNA is TGCAGTGCGCCGTTGGGGGCCTTGAACACTGAAGCTTCCTTT.

This clonotype was seen at least ten times. The V gene is TRBV2, the J gene TRBJ2-2, with TRBD1 matching 7 bases. Germline trimming cut 5 bases from V and 7 bases from J; bases unmatched to any gene: 13. The CDR3 is 16 residues long. The V gene's germline CDR1 is SNHLY and CDR2 FYNNEI. This CDR3 is CASSWGFSGGNGELFF. The CDR3 DNA sequence: TGTGCCAGCAGTTGGGGCTTCTCAGGGGGAAACGGGGAGCTGTTTTTT.

The chain is built from TRBV7-6 and TRBJ2-1; 14 bases map to TRBD2. With 3 bases clipped from V and 6 bases from J, the junction kept 1 base outside the gene matches. In germline, CDR1 is SGHVS, CDR2 FNYEAQ. The CDR3 is made up of 15 amino acids. CDR3 DNA: TGTGCCAGCAGCTTCGGACTAGCGGGAGGCAATGAGCAGTTCTTC. Encoded protein: CASSFGLAGGNEQFF.

CDR3 loop: CASSVDPRRTPRGETQYF. Written as DNA, the CDR3 is TGTGCCAGCAGTGTCGACCCCCGTCGGACCCCCAGAGGGGAGACCCAGTACTTC. V gene TRBV25-1 combines with J gene TRBJ2-5, with a weak D call TRBD2 (5 bases). CDR3 length: 18 residues. The V end lost 4 bases, the J end lost 5 bases, and 26 bases lay between the germline ends. CDR1 and CDR2 (germline): MGHDK, SYGVNS.

The sample holds many counts of this clonotype. V and J are TRBV7-3 and TRBJ2-7, with TRBD1 as a possible D gene (7 bases). The CDR3 contains 17 residues. Germline CDR1 and CDR2: SGHTA and FQGTGA. V lost 2 bases to trimming and J lost 4 bases, with 21 bases between them. The CDR3 region has the DNA TGTGCCAGCAGCTTAGAAGGAGGGGACAGCGCCCGTTACGAGCAGTACTTC. It encodes CASSLEGGDSARYEQYF. The full variable domain, with the rest looked up from reference TRBV7-3 and TRBJ2-7, is GAGVSQTPSNKVTEKGKYVELRCDPISGHTALYWYRQSLGQGPEFLIYFQGTGAADDSGLPNDRFFAVRPEGSVSTLKIQRTERGDSAVYLCASSLEGGDSARYEQYFGPGTRLTVT.

This clonotype was detected many times. V usage is TRBV29-1 and J usage is TRBJ1-2, with D uncertain. This CDR3 region has 11 residues. CDR1 SQVTM and CDR2 ANQGSEA come from the germline V gene. Trimming cost V 4 bases and J 8 bases, with 11 bases left between them. The CDR3 here is CSVGAVGGYTF. The CDR3 coding sequence is TGCAGCGTTGGGGCGGTCGGCGGCTACACCTTC.

With respect to this clonotype: A junction end diverges from the germline sequence, so it may reflect a read error. The J gene is TRBJ1-3, the V gene TRBV12-3 or TRBV12-4; no definite D call. The length of the CDR3 is 17 residues. The CDR3 loop reads CASSLKGFRNSENTIYF. CDR3 in DNA: TGTGCCAGCAGTTTGAAAGGGTTCCGAAACTCTGAAAACACCATATATTTT.

This clonotype appeared many times. The chain uses TRBV7-2 and TRBJ1-6, with a weak D call TRBD1 (5 bases). This CDR3 has 15 amino acids. The V and J ends lost 1 base and 8 bases respectively, with 12 bases between them. Germline-derived CDR1 and CDR2 are SGHTA and FQGNSA. The CDR3: CASSLDGAGDSPLHF. In nucleotides, the CDR3 is TGTGCCAGCAGCTTAGATGGGGCTGGAGATTCACCCCTCCACTTT.

The V call is TRBV29-1, the J call TRBJ1-1, with D tentatively TRBD1 (6 bases). Germline V gene sequence: CDR1 SQVTM, CDR2 ANQGSEA. The V and J ends lost 0 bases and 8 bases respectively, with 13 bases between them. The CDR3 length is 13 residues. The chain's CDR3 is CSVEDAGRGEAFF. The CDR3 DNA reads as TGCAGCGTTGAAGATGCGGGGAGGGGGGAAGCTTTCTTT.

This clonotype was recorded many times. The rearrangement links TRBV6-5 to TRBJ2-5; D remains unclear. CDR3 length: 14 residues. CDR1 and CDR2 (germline): MNHEY, SVGAGI. V gave up 1 base and J gave up 5 bases, with 11 bases separating them. The CDR3 here is CASSYLAPWETQYF. CDR3 nucleotide sequence: TGTGCCAGCAGTTACTTGGCTCCGTGGGAGACCCAGTACTTC.

The chain is built from TRBV6-6 and TRBJ2-3; 11 bases map to TRBD2. The V gene's germline CDR1 is MNHNY and CDR2 SVGAGI (reference sequence). With V trimmed by 10 bases and J by 6 bases, 6 bases remained unmatched. CDR3 length: 13 residues. CDR3 sequence (DNA): TGTGCCACCGCTAGCGGGAGGAGGGATACGCAGTATTTT. It yields the protein CATASGRRDTQYF.

The rearrangement uses TRBV7-3 and TRBJ2-2, with D possibly matching TRBD2 (5 bases). Trimming took 5 bases from V and 8 from J, leaving 18 bases between them. Germline values: CDR1 SGHTA, CDR2 FQGTGA. The CDR3 loop spans 15 amino acids. The chain's CDR3 is CASSRRETWGGELFF. The CDR3 DNA sequence: TGTGCCAGCAGCCGAAGGGAGACCTGGGGTGGGGAGCTGTTTTTT.

This clonotype appeared a few times. V usage is TRBV21-1 and J usage is TRBJ2-1; the table gives TRBD1 as D, unverified against the DNA. TRBV21-1 is given as a pseudogene. This CDR3 is built from 17 residues. CDR3 amino acids: CASSKEGQRRMSGEQFF. CDR3 bases: TGTGCCAGCAGCAAAGAGGGACAACGGAGGATGAGCGGTGAGCAGTTCTTC.

V is TRBV7-9 and J is TRBJ2-7; D assignment may be TRBD1 or TRBD2 (5 bases each). The length of the CDR3 is 14 residues. Germline values: CDR1 SEHNR, CDR2 FQNEAQ (reference sequence). V was shortened by 4 bases and J by 1 base, with 11 bases between the two germline ends. In nucleotides, the CDR3 is TGTGCCAGCAGCTGGGACGGGCTATCCTACGAGCAGTACTTC. It is translated as CASSWDGLSYEQYF.